The source of this T cell receptor beta chain is a study of blood T cell repertoires in COVID-19. Study-level information: The origin of the acute and convalescent COVID-19 samples was the United States, Italy and Spain. T cells, B-cell-depleted T cells, or PBMCs provided the cDNA or gDNA that served as material.

Under the authors' procedure: Using reference gene primer amplification, nucleated cell counts were estimated. This table comes from immunoSEQ multiplex PCR, and its TCRdb copy is limited to in-frame clones, with some not included. V and J calls and clone size are those listed in that table; D and trimming were worked out from the DNA. The table includes about 68,000 clones, roughly 85% detected once. This clone occurred once. Seattle enrolled patients during active infection and tracked them longitudinally. CDR3 length equals 16 residues. Germline trimming cut 3 bases from V and 1 base from J; bases unmatched to any gene: 5. Germline V gene lookup returns CDR1 MNHEY and CDR2 SMNVEV (reference sequence).

The chain carries TRBV27 and TRBJ2-2; TRBD1 matches at 7 bases. The sequenced sample consisted of peripheral blood. The receptor's source is a woman between 45 and 60 years old with COVID-19, enrolled during active disease. The CDR3 is CASSFSGGRNTGELFF. The DNA for the CDR3 is TGTGCCAGCAGTTTCTCAGGGGGTCGGAACACCGGGGAGCTGTTTTTT.